This TCR beta chain was observed in a study of tumour-infiltrating T cells in Burkitt lymphoma. Study-wide context: Overall and progression-free survival were predicted by productive clonality.

The repertoire was sequenced with immunoSEQ multiplex PCR; TCRdb's copy has only in-frame clones and lacks some. The data hold 13,000 to 15,000 clones, with roughly 85% observed a single time. This CDR3 spans 13 amino acids. The V and J ends lost 6 bases and 0 bases respectively, with 11 bases between them. Germline CDR1 is SQVTM and CDR2 is ANQGSEA. Sequenced sample: tumor tissue. The TCR comes from a human donor with diffuse large B-cell lymphoma. The V gene is TRBV29-1, the J gene TRBJ1-2; TRBD1 is a possible D gene (5 bases). CDR3: CSVRDSTNYGYTF. CDR3 DNA sequence: TGCAGCGTCCGGGACTCCACTAACTATGGCTACACCTTC.